This entry features one T cell receptor (beta chain) sequence. The data stem from a study of cytomegalovirus exposure and HLA in healthy donors. For the study at large: The early release's HLA-typed donors yielded tens of millions of unique TCRs.

The PCR was carried out with 60 Vbeta primers and 13 Jbeta primers. The method was immunoSEQ multiplex PCR; TCRdb's version includes in-frame clones alone and lacks a portion of them. The sample has 150,000 to 200,000 clones, approximately 78% seen once. V dropped 6 bases and J dropped 6; count of bases not matched to a gene: 8. The CDR3 loop spans 14 amino acids. The germline V gene encodes CDR1 KGHSH and CDR2 LQKENI. Participants comprised healthy donors of bone marrow. The chain employs TRBV18 and TRBJ1-5, with 7 bases fitting TRBD1. Sequences were obtained from PBMCs. The sequence was obtained from a woman aged 18-29 years in good health and CMV-seronegative. This CDR3 reads CASSPNRGPQPQHF. In DNA form, the CDR3 reads TGTGCCAGCTCGCCTAACAGGGGACCTCAGCCCCAGCATTTT.